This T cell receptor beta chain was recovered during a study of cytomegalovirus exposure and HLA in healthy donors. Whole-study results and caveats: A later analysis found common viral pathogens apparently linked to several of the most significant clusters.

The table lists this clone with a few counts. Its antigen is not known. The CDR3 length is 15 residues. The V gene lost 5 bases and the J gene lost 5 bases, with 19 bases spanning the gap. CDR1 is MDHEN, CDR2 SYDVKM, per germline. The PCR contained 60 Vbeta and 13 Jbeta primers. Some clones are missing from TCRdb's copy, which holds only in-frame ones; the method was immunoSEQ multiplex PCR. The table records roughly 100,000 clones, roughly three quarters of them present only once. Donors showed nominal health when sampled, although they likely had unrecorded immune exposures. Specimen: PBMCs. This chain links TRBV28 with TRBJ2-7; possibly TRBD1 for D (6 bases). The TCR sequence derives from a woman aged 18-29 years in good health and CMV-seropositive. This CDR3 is CASSIPLGQFHEQYF. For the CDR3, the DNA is TGTGCCAGCAGTATCCCCCTCGGACAGTTCCACGAGCAGTACTTC. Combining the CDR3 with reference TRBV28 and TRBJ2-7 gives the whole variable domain DVKVTQSSRYLVKRTGEKVFLECVQDMDHENMFWYRQDPGLGLRLIYFSYDVKMKEKGDIPEGYSVSREKKERFSLILESASTNQTSMYLCASSIPLGQFHEQYFGPGTRLTVT.